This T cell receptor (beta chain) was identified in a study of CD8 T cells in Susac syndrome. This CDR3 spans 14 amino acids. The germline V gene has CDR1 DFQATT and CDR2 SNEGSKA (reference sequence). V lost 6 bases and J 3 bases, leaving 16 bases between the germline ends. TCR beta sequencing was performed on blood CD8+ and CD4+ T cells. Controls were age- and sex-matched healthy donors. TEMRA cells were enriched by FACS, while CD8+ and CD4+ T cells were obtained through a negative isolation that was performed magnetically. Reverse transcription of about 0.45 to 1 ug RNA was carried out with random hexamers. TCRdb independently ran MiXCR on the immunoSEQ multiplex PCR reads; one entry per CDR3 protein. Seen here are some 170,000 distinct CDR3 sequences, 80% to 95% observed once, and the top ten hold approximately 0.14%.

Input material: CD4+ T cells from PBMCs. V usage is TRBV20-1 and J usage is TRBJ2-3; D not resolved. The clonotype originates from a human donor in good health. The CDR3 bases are TGCAGTGCCCCAAGGTCCTTGTCGACAGATACGCAGTATTTT. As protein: CSAPRSLSTDTQYF.